Following are 4 T cell receptor beta chains from one sample sequenced in a study of blood T cell repertoires in COVID-19. Clones were read by immunoSEQ multiplex PCR, and TCRdb kept only the in-frame ones, dropping some. Seen here are some 200,000 clones, 75% to 85% observed once, and the top ten hold roughly 5.5%. Sequencing used peripheral blood. These receptors all come from a woman aged 70-85 years with COVID-19, enrolled during active disease.

The chain uses TRBV7-9 and TRBJ2-5, with D possibly TRBD2 on 6 matching bases. V lost 5 bases and J 7 bases, leaving 20 bases between the germline ends. Germline CDR1 SEHNR, CDR2 FQNEAQ (reference sequence). This CDR3 spans 15 amino acids. This chain's CDR3 is CASSPRLDGRVTQYF. Here the CDR3 DNA reads TGTGCCAGCAGCCCACGACTAGACGGCCGTGTGACCCAGTACTTC.

This chain connects TRBV18 to TRBJ1-2, with 9 bases fitting TRBD1. Germline lookup yields CDR1 KGHSH and CDR2 LQKENI. This CDR3 has 15 amino acids. After removal of 4 bases from V and 2 bases from J, the junction contained 5 bases not matched to a gene. CDR3 sequence reads: CASSRTGAGNYGYTF. CDR3 DNA: TGTGCCAGCTCACGGACAGGGGCTGGGAACTATGGCTACACCTTC. Drawing the rest from reference TRBV18 and TRBJ1-2, the complete variable domain is NAGVMQNPRHLVRRRGQEARLRCSPMKGHSHVYWYRQLPEEGLKFMVYLQKENIIDESGMPKERFSAEFPKEGPSILRIQQVVRGDSAAYFCASSRTGAGNYGYTFGSGTRLTVV.

This rearrangement joins TRBV9 to TRBJ2-1; 7 nucleotides line up with TRBD2. This CDR3 is 16 amino acids long. V dropped 4 bases and J dropped 8; count of bases not matched to a gene: 15. Germline CDR1 is SGDLS and CDR2 is YYNGEE. As DNA, the CDR3 is TGTGCCAGCAGCCTGCGAGCGGGACCGGGCGGGGATGAGCAGTTCTTC. Translation gives CASSLRAGPGGDEQFF.

This chain connects TRBV24-1 to TRBJ2-7; D call uncertain. Germline V lookup: CDR1 KGHDR, CDR2 SFDVKD. V was shortened by 1 base and J by 3 bases, with 9 bases between the two germline ends. This CDR3 comprises 14 residues. CDR3 nucleotide sequence: TGTGCCACCAGTGATTTCCCACGCAGCTACGAGCAGTACTTC. This sequence encodes CATSDFPRSYEQYF.